This T cell receptor beta chain was sequenced in a study of cytomegalovirus exposure and HLA in healthy donors. Overall study context: The same platform as the roughly 670 first-cohort repertoires was used for the 100 to 150 validation repertoires, a later analysis reported.

The table came from immunoSEQ multiplex PCR; TCRdb's copy has only in-frame clones and leaves some out. The top ten clones hold roughly 4.8% of a sample with 130,000 to 150,000 clones, approximately 90% of them seen once. Sequenced input: PBMCs. The sequence was collected from a man between 18 and 35 years old in good health and CMV-seropositive.

CDR3 DNA: TGCGCCAGCAGCCAAGTGCAGGGAAATTCACCCCTCCACTTT. Protein: CASSQVQGNSPLHF. V usage is TRBV4-1 and J usage is TRBJ1-6; D is possibly TRBD1 (5 bases). This CDR3 is built from 14 residues. Germline V lookup: CDR1 MGHRA, CDR2 YSYEKL. V was clipped by 1 base and J by 7 bases, with 8 bases between them.